The rows below give T cell receptor beta chains drawn from one sample of a study of regulatory T cells in long-lasting Graves disease. TCRdb re-called the multiplex PCR reads through MiXCR, storing one row per CDR3 protein. The data contain some 250,000 distinct CDR3 sequences, around a sixth of them seen just once; the ten biggest clones take up less than 15%. A further study also used this sample, focusing on T cells in Graves' hyperthyroidism and ophthalmopathy.

Here the sequenced sample was peripheral blood mononuclear cells (PBMCs), taken at new diagnosis, from a patient treated with antithyroid drugs. The source of these receptors is a young woman with Graves disease. Both conserved end residues are part of each CDR3. The order of the fields is clone size, V gene, J gene, D gene, CDR3 protein, CDR3 DNA. D genes are given only for firm matches. The size of a clone is reported for some rows only, either as once, few or many, or as a class for expanded clones.

>many|TRBV6-1|TRBJ1-4|TRBD1
CASSEMQGADEKLFF
TGTGCCAGCAGTGAAATGCAGGGGGCAGATGAAAAACTGTTTTTT
>many|TRBV20-1|TRBJ1-5|NA
CSAVSTDYSNQPQHF
TGCAGTGCCGTTTCGACAGATTATAGCAATCAGCCCCAGCATTTT
>many|TRBV3-1|TRBJ1-1|NA
CASSQDWGFTEAFF
TGTGCCAGCAGCCAAGATTGGGGTTTCACTGAAGCTTTCTTT
>many|TRBV9|TRBJ1-6|NA
CASSVSGINSPLHF
TGTGCCAGCAGCGTATCCGGAATTAATTCACCCCTCCACTTT
>NA|TRBV6-1|TRBJ2-1|TRBD2
CASRRLTSGGDNEQFF
TGTGCCAGCAGACGCCTTACTAGCGGGGGGGACAATGAGCAGTTCTTC
>many|TRBV20-1|TRBJ1-1|NA
CSAVDFGNTEAFF
TGCAGTGCGGTGGATTTTGGGAACACTGAAGCTTTCTTT
>many|TRBV29-1|TRBJ1-1|TRBD1
CSAGGWGTEAFF
TGCAGCGCAGGGGGATGGGGCACTGAAGCTTTCTTT
>many|TRBV20-1|TRBJ1-1|NA
CSARDRYTEAFF
TGCAGTGCTAGAGATCGCTACACTGAAGCTTTCTTT
>many|TRBV20-1|TRBJ1-2|NA
CSASPPDSYGYTF
TGCAGTGCTAGTCCCCCCGATAGCTATGGCTACACCTTC
>NA|TRBV6-5|TRBJ1-1|NA
CASSYSSSGNTEAFF
TGTGCCAGCAGTTACTCGAGTTCTGGGAACACTGAAGCTTTCTTT